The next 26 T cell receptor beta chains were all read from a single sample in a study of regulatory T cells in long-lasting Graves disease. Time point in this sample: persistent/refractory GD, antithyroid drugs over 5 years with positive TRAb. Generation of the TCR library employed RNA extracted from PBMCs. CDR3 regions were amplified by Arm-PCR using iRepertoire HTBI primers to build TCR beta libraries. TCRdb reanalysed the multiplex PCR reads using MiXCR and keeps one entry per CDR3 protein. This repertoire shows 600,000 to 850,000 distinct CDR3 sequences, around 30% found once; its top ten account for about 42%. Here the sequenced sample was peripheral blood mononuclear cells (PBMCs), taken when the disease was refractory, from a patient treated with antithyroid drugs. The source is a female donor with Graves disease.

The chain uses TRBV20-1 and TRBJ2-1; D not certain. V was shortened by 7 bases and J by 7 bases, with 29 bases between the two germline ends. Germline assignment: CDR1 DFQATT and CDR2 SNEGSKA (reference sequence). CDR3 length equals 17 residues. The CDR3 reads CSVNPLLGGGYQNEQFF. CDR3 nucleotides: TGCAGTGTCAACCCCCTTTTGGGTGGCGGTTATCAGAATGAGCAGTTCTTC.

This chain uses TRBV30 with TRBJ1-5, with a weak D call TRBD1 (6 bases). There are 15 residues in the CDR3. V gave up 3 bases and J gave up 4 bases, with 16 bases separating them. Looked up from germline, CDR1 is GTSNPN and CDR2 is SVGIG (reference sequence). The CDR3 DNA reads TGTGCCTGGAGGTCTGTCGGGCAGGGGAATCAGCCCCAGCATTTT. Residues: CAWRSVGQGNQPQHF.

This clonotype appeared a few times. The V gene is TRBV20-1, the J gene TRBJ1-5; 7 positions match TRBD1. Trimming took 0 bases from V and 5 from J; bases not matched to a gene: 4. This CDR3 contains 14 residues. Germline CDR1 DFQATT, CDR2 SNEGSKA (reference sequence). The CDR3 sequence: CSAREAGGHQPQHF. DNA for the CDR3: TGCAGTGCTAGAGAGGCAGGGGGTCATCAGCCCCAGCATTTT.

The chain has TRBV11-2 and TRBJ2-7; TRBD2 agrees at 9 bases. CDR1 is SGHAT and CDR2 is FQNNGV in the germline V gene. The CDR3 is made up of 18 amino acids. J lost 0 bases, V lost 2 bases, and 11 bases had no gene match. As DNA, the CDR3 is TGTGCCAGCAGCTTAAGCTGGGCTAGCGGGATCCTCTCCTACGAGCAGTACTTC. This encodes CASSLSWASGILSYEQYF.

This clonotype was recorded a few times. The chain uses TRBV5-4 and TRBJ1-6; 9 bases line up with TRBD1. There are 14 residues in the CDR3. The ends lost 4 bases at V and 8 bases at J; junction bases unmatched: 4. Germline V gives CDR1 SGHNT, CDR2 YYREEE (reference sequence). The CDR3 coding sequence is TGTGCCAGCAGCGGACAGGGGATTGATTCACCCCTCCACTTT. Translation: CASSGQGIDSPLHF.

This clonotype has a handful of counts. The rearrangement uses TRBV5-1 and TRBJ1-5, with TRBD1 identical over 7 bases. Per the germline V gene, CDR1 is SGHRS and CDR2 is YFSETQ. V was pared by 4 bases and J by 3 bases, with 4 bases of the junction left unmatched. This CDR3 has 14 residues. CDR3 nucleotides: TGCGCCAGCAGCCCTGGGACAGACAATCAGCCCCAGCATTTT. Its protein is CASSPGTDNQPQHF.

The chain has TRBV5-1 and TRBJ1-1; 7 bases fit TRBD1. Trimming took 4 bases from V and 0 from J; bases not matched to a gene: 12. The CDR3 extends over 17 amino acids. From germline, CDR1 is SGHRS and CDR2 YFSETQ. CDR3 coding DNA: TGCGCCAGCAGCAGAACAGGGGTTTCCTCAATGAACACTGAAGCTTTCTTT. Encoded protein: CASSRTGVSSMNTEAFF.

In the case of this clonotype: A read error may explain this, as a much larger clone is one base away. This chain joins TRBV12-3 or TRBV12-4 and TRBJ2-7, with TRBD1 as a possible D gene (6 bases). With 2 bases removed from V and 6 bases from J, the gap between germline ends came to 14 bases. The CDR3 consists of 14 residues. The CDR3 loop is CASSLQGSPLEQYF. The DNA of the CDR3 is TGTGCCAGCAGTTTACAGGGGAGTCCCCTCGAGCAGTACTTC.

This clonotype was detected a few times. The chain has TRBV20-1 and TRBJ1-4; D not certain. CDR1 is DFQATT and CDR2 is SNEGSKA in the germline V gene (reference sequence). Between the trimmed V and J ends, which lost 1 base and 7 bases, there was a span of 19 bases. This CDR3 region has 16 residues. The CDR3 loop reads CSARGPGRRRGEKLFF. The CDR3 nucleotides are TGCAGTGCTAGAGGCCCCGGCCGAAGACGTGGTGAAAAACTGTTTTTT.

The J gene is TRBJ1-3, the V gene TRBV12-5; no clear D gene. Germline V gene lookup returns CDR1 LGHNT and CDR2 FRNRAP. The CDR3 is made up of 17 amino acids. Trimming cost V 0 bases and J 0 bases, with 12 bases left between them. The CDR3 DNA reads TGTGCTAGTGGTTTGGTACTGGATCTGAGCTCTGGAAACACCATATATTTT. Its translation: CASGLVLDLSSGNTIYF.

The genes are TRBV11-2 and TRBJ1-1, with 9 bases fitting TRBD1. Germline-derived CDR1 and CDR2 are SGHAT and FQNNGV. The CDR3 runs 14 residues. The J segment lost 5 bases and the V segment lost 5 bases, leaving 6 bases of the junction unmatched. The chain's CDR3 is CASSIQGAFTEAFF. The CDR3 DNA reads TGTGCCAGCAGCATACAGGGGGCGTTTACTGAAGCTTTCTTT.

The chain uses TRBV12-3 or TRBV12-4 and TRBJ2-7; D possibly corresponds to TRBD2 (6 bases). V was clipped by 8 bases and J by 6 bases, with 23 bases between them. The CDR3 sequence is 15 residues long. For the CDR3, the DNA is TGTGCCAGCGCCGCAGCTAGGCGGGGCTGGGGCGAGCAGTACTTC. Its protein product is CASAAARRGWGEQYF.

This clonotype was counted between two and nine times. The CDR3 here is CSAQQGAWQPQHF. DNA for the CDR3: TGCAGTGCTCAACAGGGGGCCTGGCAGCCCCAGCATTTT. The chain uses TRBV20-1 and TRBJ1-5; 9 bases map to TRBD1. Germline V gives CDR1 DFQATT, CDR2 SNEGSKA (reference sequence). The V gene end was trimmed by 5 bases and the J gene end by 7 bases; junction bases not matched to a gene: 6. The CDR3 runs to 13 residues.

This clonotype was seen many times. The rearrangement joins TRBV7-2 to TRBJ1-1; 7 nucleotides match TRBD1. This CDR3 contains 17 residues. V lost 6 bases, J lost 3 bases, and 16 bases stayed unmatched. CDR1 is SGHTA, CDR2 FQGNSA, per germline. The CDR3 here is CASSLKGTGAVYTEAFF. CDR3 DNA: TGTGCCAGCAGTCTTAAGGGTACAGGGGCTGTGTACACTGAAGCTTTCTTT.

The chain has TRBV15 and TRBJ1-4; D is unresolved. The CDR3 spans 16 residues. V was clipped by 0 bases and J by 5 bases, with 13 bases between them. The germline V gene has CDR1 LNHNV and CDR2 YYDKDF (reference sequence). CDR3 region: CATSRDLAAANEKLFF. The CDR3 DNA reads TGTGCCACCAGCAGAGATCTAGCAGCCGCGAATGAAAAACTGTTTTTT.

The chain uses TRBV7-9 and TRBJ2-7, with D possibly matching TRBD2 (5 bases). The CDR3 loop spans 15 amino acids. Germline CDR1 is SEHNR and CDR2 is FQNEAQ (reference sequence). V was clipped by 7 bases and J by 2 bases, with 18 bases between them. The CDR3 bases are TGTGCCAGCACCCATCCAATTGACGGGACCTACGAGCAGTACTTC. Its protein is CASTHPIDGTYEQYF.

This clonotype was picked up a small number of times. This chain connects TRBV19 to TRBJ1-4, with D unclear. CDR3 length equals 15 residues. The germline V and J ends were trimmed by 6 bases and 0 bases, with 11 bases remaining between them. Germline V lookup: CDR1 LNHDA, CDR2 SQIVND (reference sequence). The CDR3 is CASSQSGATNEKLFF. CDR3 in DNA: TGTGCCAGTAGCCAATCAGGAGCAACTAATGAAAAACTGTTTTTT.

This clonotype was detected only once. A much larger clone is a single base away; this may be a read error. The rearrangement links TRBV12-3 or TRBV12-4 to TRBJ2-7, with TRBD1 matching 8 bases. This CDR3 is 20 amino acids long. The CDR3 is CVSSLRVMGLRRGRIYEQYF. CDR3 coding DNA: TGTGTCAGCAGTTTAAGAGTAATGGGGCTCCGCAGGGGGCGCATCTACGAGCAGTACTTC.

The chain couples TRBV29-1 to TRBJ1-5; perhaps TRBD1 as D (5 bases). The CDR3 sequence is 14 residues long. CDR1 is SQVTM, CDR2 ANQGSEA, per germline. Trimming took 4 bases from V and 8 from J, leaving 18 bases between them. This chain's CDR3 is CSVGGQGPREPQHF. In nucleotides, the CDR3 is TGCAGCGTTGGGGGTCAGGGACCCAGAGAGCCCCAGCATTTT.

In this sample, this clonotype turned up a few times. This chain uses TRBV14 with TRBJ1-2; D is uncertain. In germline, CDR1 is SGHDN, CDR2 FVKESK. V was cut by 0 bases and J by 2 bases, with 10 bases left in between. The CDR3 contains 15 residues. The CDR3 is CASSQEREVNYGYTF. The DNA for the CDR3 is TGTGCCAGCAGCCAAGAGAGGGAGGTGAACTATGGCTACACCTTC.

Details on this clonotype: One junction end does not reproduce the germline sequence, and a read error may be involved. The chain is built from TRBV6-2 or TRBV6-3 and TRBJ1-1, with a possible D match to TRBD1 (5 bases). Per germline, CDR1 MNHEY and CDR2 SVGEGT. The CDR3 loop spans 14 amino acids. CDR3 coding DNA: TGTGCCAGCACTCGCGGGACCTTGAACACTGAAGCTTCCTTT. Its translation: CASTRGTLNTEASF.

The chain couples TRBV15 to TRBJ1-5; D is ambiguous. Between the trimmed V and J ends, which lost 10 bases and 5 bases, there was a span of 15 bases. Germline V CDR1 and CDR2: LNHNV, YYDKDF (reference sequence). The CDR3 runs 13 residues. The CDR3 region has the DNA TGTGCCATATCCAGGTTTAGGGATCAGCCCCAGCATTTT. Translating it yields CAISRFRDQPQHF.

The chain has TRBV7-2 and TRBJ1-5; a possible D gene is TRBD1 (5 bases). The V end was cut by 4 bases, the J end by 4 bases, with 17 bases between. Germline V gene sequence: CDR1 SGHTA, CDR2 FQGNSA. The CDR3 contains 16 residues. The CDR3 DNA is TGTGCCAGCAGCTCATCTCTTAGGGACGGGAATCAGCCCCAGCATTTT. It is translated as CASSSSLRDGNQPQHF.

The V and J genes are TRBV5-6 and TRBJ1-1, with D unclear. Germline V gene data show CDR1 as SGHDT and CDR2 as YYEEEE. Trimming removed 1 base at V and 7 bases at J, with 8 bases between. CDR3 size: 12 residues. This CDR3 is CASSLQDSEAFF. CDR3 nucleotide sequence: TGTGCCAGCAGCTTGCAAGATAGTGAAGCTTTCTTT.

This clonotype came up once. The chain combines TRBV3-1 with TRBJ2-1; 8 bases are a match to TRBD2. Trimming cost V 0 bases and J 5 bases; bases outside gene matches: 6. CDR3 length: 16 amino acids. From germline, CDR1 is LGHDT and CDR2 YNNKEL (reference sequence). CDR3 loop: CASSQDRLAGNNEQFF. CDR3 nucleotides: TGTGCCAGCAGCCAAGATCGTCTAGCGGGTAACAATGAGCAGTTCTTC.

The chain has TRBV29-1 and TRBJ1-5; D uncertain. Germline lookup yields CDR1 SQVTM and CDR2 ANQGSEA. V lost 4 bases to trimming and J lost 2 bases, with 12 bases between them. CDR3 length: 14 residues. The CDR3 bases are TGCAGCGTTGGAAGTGGCGTCGGCAATCAGCCCCAGCATTTT. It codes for CSVGSGVGNQPQHF.